Following are 19 T cell receptor beta chains from one sample sequenced in a study of early T cells in non-severe SARS-CoV-2 infection. TCRdb reprocessed the 5' RACE reads via MiXCR and lists one record per CDR3 protein. The data contain tens of thousands of distinct CDR3 sequences, over 5% of them singletons. Sequencing input: whole blood. The receptors come from an adult who was a healthcare worker with PCR-confirmed SARS-CoV-2 infection or an uninfected control (not recorded which).

At least ten counts were recorded for this clonotype. The CDR3 DNA reads as TGCGCCAGCAGCCAAGGCCCAGGGGAAAGCGCAGATACGCAGTATTTT. Its protein product is CASSQGPGESADTQYF. The V and J genes are TRBV4-3 and TRBJ2-3; weak D call: TRBD1 (6 bases). V shed 1 base and J shed 4 bases, with 15 bases lying between them. Germline CDR1 and CDR2: LGHNA and YSLEER. The CDR3 runs to 16 residues.

Worth noting for this clonotype: With a much larger clone just one base away, this may be a read error. The chain has TRBV12-3 or TRBV12-4 and TRBJ2-1; TRBD1 might be the D (5 bases). The V end was cut by 5 bases, the J end by 6 bases, with 17 bases between. This CDR3 has 15 amino acids. In DNA form, the CDR3 reads TGTGCCAGCAGTACACAGGTGAGAGATGGCAATGAGCAGTTCTTC. Translated: CASSTQVRDGNEQFF.

The genes are TRBV6-5 and TRBJ2-7; 9 bases match TRBD1. V lost 7 bases to trimming and J lost 10 bases; unmatched junction nucleotides: 14. This CDR3 has 14 residues. Germline V gives CDR1 MNHEY, CDR2 SVGAGI. The CDR3 region is CASNPPGQGGNQYF. The CDR3 DNA reads TGTGCCAGCAACCCCCCGGGACAGGGAGGTAATCAGTACTTC.

This clonotype was counted ten times or more. The CDR3 DNA reads TGTGCCAGCAGCTTTGGACAGCGGGGGGCCGGGGAGCTGTTTTTT. It specifies CASSFGQRGAGELFF. The chain is built from TRBV5-8 and TRBJ2-2; TRBD2 aligns across 9 bases. Germline V gives CDR1 SGHTS, CDR2 YDEGEE. The CDR3 consists of 15 residues. V lost 2 bases and J lost 6; bases outside the gene matches: 5.

This clonotype showed up just a few times. This chain uses TRBV29-1 with TRBJ1-1; D unclear. Germline-derived CDR1 and CDR2 are SQVTM and ANQGSEA. Trimming took off 1 base at V and 0 bases at J, with 6 bases between the two ends. This CDR3 is built from 13 residues. CDR3 loop: CSVEVQLNTEAFF. The CDR3 coding sequence is TGCAGCGTTGAAGTACAATTGAACACTGAAGCTTTCTTT.

This clonotype showed up just a few times. The chain joins TRBV4-1 to TRBJ2-3, with D uncertain. The CDR3 loop spans 17 amino acids. Germline loops: CDR1 MGHRA, CDR2 YSYEKL. The germline V and J ends were trimmed by 1 base and 0 bases, with 14 bases remaining between them. In DNA form, the CDR3 reads TGCGCCAGCAGCCAAGGGGCCCAGACCCCCAGCACAGATACGCAGTATTTT. It is translated as CASSQGAQTPSTDTQYF.

The V call is TRBV7-7, the J call TRBJ2-4; D gene uncertain. This CDR3 is 13 amino acids long. V dropped 8 bases and J dropped 2 bases, with 10 bases sitting between them. Germline V lookup: CDR1 SSHAT, CDR2 FNYEAQ (reference sequence). CDR3 bases: TGTGCCAGCCCCCCGGGTCCCAAAAACATTCAGTACTTC. The encoded protein is CASPPGPKNIQYF.

This clonotype was picked up many times. The rearrangement links TRBV6-2 or TRBV6-3 to TRBJ1-5; no clear D. Trimming removed 4 bases from V and 4 bases from J, with 8 bases in between. Germline V gene lookup returns CDR1 MNHEY and CDR2 SVGEGT. This CDR3 has 13 amino acids. The chain's CDR3 is CASSWTANQPQHF. DNA of the CDR3: TGTGCCAGCAGTTGGACTGCAAATCAGCCCCAGCATTTT.

This clonotype was counted a few times. The chain couples TRBV19 to TRBJ2-7; TRBD1 aligns across 8 bases. Unmatched junction bases numbered 7, after V lost 8 bases and J lost 1 base. Per the germline V gene, CDR1 is LNHDA and CDR2 is SQIVND (reference sequence). The CDR3 totals 14 residues. Written as DNA, the CDR3 is TGTGCCAGTTCCAGACAGGGGCCTTCCTACGAGCAGTACTTC. Translation gives CASSRQGPSYEQYF.

The sample holds many counts of this clonotype. The chain is built from TRBV9 and TRBJ2-7, with TRBD1 identical over 8 bases. This CDR3 has 14 residues. The V segment lost 0 bases and the J segment 5 bases; nucleotides outside the gene matches: 4. Germline V CDR1 and CDR2: SGDLS, YYNGEE. CDR3 protein: CASSVAPGGDEQYF. The DNA for the CDR3 is TGTGCCAGCAGCGTAGCTCCAGGGGGCGACGAGCAGTACTTC. The full variable domain, rest sourced from reference TRBV9 and TRBJ2-7, is DSGVTQTPKHLITATGQRVTLRCSPRSGDLSVYWYQQSLDQGLQFLIQYYNGEERAKGNILERFSAQQFPDLHSELNLSSLELGDSALYFCASSVAPGGDEQYFGPGTRLTVT.

This clonotype was seen repeatedly, ten times or more. The genes are TRBV20-1 and TRBJ2-7; tentatively, D is TRBD1 (5 bases). Germline V lookup: CDR1 DFQATT, CDR2 SNEGSKA (reference sequence). With 5 bases removed from V and 6 bases from J, the gap between germline ends came to 11 bases. The CDR3 totals 11 residues. The CDR3 here is CSALRQSEQYF. The CDR3 bases are TGCAGTGCTCTTAGACAGTCCGAGCAGTACTTC.

J is TRBJ2-7 and V is TRBV21-1; the D call TRBD1 from the table was never checked on the DNA. TRBV21-1 is a recognized pseudogene. This CDR3 contains 17 residues. The CDR3 protein is CASSKVRQGPTGYEQYF. As DNA, the CDR3 is TGTGCCAGCAGCAAAGTGAGGCAGGGGCCTACCGGGTACGAGCAGTACTTC.

The table lists this clonotype with many counts. V usage is TRBV24-1 and J usage is TRBJ1-2; the D is unclear. The germline V and J ends were trimmed by 5 bases and 4 bases, with 13 bases remaining between them. Germline values: CDR1 KGHDR, CDR2 SFDVKD. This CDR3 region has 14 residues. The CDR3 DNA sequence: TGTGCCACCAGTGGAGCGGGTCCGGCCTATGGCTACACCTTC. Its protein product is CATSGAGPAYGYTF.

This clonotype showed up many times. The chain combines TRBV5-8 with TRBJ2-4, with D perhaps matching TRBD1 (5 bases). There are 12 residues in the CDR3. V lost 4 bases to trimming and J lost 9 bases, with 11 bases between them. The germline gives CDR1 SGHTS, CDR2 YDEGEE. CDR3 sequence (DNA): TGTGCCAGCAGCCCAGACAGTGGCATTCAGTACTTC. This codes for CASSPDSGIQYF.

The V gene is TRBV5-1, the J gene TRBJ2-1; 9 positions match TRBD1. CDR3 length: 16 residues. V shed 0 bases and J 5 bases; nucleotides not matched to a gene: 6. CDR1 and CDR2 from the germline V gene are SGHRS and YFSETQ. CDR3 bases: TGCGCCAGCAGCTTGGAGGGGGACAGGGTCAACAATGAGCAGTTCTTC. This gives the protein CASSLEGDRVNNEQFF.

This clonotype showed up many times. The chain couples TRBV6-6 to TRBJ1-2, with 7 bases lining up with TRBD1. Trimming removed 8 bases from V and 2 bases from J; junction bases left unmatched: 14. Germline V gives CDR1 MNHNY, CDR2 SVGAGI (reference sequence). The CDR3 contains 16 residues. The CDR3 protein is CASGTAPRKGNYGYTF. The DNA of the CDR3 is TGTGCCAGCGGGACAGCTCCCCGGAAGGGCAACTATGGCTACACCTTC.

This clonotype was found many times. The chain has TRBV11-2 and TRBJ2-1, with TRBD2 identical over 7 bases. The CDR3 runs to 14 residues. The junction had 5 bases not matched to a gene; V was cut back by 6 bases and J by 3 bases. CDR1 is SGHAT, CDR2 FQNNGV, per germline. CDR3 amino acids: CASRSAGDYNEQFF. For the CDR3, the DNA is TGTGCCAGCAGATCGGCGGGGGACTACAATGAGCAGTTCTTC. Supplemented by reference TRBV11-2 and TRBJ2-1, the full variable domain reads EAGVAQSPRYKIIEKRQSVAFWCNPISGHATLYWYQQILGQGPKLLIQFQNNGVVDDSQLPKDRFSAERLKGVDSTLKIQPAKLEDSAVYLCASRSAGDYNEQFFGPGTRLTVL.

The V and J genes are TRBV7-8 and TRBJ2-1; 11 bases fit TRBD2. Germline trimming cut 3 bases from V and 14 bases from J; bases unmatched to any gene: 0. This CDR3 spans 11 amino acids. Germline CDR1 is SGHVS and CDR2 is FQNEAQ. CDR3 sequence reads: CASSLGLAEFF. CDR3 nucleotides: TGTGCCAGCAGCTTGGGACTAGCGGAGTTCTTC. Full variable domain (missing parts from reference TRBV7-8 and TRBJ2-1): GAGVSQSPRYKVAKRGQDVALRCDPISGHVSLFWYQQALGQGPEFLTYFQNEAQLDKSGLPSDRFFAERPEGSVSTLKIQRTQQEDSAVYLCASSLGLAEFFGPGTRLTVL.

There are many counts of this clonotype. The chain is built from TRBV27 and TRBJ1-6; TRBD1 matches at 8 bases. This CDR3 contains 14 residues. V trimming: 8 bases; J trimming: 7 bases; junction bases outside the gene matches: 7. Germline-derived CDR1 and CDR2 are MNHEY and SMNVEV (reference sequence). CDR3 protein: CASRLGTGNSPLHF. The CDR3 region has the DNA TGTGCCAGCCGATTGGGGACAGGAAATTCACCCCTCCACTTT.